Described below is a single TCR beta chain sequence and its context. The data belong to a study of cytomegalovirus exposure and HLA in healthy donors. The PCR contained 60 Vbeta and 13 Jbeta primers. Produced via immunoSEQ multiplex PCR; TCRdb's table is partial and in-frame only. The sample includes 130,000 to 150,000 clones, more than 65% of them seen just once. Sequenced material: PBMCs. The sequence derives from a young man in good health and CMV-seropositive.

CDR3: CASSSQETQYF. The CDR3 bases are TGTGCCAGCAGCTCCCAGGAGACCCAGTACTTC. The chain has TRBV7-6 and TRBJ2-5; D uncertain. Trimming removed 4 bases from V and 5 bases from J, with 5 bases in between. Looked up from germline, CDR1 is SGHVS and CDR2 is FNYEAQ. This CDR3 region has 11 residues.